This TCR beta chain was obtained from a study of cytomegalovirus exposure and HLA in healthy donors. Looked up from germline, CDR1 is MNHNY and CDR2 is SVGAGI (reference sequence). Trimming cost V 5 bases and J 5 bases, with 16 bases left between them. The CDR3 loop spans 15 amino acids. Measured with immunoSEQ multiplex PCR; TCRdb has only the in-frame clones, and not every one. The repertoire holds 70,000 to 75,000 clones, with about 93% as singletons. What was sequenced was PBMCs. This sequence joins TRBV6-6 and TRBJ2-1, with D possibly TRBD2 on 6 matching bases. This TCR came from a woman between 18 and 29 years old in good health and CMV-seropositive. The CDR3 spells CASSLSRGLNNEQFF. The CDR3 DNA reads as TGTGCCAGCAGTCTTTCGAGGGGACTCAACAATGAGCAGTTCTTC.